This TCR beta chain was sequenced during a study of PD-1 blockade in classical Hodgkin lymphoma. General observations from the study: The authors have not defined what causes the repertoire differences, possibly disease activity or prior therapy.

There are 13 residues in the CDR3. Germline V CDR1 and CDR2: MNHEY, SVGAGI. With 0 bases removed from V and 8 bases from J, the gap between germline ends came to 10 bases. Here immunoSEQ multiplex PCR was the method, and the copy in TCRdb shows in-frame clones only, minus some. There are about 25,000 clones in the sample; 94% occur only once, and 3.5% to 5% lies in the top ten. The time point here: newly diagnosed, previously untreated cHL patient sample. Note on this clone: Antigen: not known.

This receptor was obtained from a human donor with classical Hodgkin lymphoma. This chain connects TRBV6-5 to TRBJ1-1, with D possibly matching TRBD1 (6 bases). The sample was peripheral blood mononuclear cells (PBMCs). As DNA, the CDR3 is TGTGCCAGCAGTTACTCCTTGGACAGAGAAGCTTTCTTT. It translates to CASSYSLDREAFF.